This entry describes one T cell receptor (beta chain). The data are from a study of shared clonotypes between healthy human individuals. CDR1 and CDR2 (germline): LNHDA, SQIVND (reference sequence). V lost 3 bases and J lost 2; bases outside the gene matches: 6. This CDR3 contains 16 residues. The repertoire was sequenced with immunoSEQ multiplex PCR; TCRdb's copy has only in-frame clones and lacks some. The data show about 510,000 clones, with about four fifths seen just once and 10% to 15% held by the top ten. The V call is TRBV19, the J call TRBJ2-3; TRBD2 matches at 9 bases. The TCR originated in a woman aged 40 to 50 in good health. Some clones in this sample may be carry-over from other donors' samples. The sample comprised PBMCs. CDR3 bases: TGTGCCAGTAGTATCGGGCTAGCGGGATCCACAGATACGCAGTATTTT. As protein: CASSIGLAGSTDTQYF.